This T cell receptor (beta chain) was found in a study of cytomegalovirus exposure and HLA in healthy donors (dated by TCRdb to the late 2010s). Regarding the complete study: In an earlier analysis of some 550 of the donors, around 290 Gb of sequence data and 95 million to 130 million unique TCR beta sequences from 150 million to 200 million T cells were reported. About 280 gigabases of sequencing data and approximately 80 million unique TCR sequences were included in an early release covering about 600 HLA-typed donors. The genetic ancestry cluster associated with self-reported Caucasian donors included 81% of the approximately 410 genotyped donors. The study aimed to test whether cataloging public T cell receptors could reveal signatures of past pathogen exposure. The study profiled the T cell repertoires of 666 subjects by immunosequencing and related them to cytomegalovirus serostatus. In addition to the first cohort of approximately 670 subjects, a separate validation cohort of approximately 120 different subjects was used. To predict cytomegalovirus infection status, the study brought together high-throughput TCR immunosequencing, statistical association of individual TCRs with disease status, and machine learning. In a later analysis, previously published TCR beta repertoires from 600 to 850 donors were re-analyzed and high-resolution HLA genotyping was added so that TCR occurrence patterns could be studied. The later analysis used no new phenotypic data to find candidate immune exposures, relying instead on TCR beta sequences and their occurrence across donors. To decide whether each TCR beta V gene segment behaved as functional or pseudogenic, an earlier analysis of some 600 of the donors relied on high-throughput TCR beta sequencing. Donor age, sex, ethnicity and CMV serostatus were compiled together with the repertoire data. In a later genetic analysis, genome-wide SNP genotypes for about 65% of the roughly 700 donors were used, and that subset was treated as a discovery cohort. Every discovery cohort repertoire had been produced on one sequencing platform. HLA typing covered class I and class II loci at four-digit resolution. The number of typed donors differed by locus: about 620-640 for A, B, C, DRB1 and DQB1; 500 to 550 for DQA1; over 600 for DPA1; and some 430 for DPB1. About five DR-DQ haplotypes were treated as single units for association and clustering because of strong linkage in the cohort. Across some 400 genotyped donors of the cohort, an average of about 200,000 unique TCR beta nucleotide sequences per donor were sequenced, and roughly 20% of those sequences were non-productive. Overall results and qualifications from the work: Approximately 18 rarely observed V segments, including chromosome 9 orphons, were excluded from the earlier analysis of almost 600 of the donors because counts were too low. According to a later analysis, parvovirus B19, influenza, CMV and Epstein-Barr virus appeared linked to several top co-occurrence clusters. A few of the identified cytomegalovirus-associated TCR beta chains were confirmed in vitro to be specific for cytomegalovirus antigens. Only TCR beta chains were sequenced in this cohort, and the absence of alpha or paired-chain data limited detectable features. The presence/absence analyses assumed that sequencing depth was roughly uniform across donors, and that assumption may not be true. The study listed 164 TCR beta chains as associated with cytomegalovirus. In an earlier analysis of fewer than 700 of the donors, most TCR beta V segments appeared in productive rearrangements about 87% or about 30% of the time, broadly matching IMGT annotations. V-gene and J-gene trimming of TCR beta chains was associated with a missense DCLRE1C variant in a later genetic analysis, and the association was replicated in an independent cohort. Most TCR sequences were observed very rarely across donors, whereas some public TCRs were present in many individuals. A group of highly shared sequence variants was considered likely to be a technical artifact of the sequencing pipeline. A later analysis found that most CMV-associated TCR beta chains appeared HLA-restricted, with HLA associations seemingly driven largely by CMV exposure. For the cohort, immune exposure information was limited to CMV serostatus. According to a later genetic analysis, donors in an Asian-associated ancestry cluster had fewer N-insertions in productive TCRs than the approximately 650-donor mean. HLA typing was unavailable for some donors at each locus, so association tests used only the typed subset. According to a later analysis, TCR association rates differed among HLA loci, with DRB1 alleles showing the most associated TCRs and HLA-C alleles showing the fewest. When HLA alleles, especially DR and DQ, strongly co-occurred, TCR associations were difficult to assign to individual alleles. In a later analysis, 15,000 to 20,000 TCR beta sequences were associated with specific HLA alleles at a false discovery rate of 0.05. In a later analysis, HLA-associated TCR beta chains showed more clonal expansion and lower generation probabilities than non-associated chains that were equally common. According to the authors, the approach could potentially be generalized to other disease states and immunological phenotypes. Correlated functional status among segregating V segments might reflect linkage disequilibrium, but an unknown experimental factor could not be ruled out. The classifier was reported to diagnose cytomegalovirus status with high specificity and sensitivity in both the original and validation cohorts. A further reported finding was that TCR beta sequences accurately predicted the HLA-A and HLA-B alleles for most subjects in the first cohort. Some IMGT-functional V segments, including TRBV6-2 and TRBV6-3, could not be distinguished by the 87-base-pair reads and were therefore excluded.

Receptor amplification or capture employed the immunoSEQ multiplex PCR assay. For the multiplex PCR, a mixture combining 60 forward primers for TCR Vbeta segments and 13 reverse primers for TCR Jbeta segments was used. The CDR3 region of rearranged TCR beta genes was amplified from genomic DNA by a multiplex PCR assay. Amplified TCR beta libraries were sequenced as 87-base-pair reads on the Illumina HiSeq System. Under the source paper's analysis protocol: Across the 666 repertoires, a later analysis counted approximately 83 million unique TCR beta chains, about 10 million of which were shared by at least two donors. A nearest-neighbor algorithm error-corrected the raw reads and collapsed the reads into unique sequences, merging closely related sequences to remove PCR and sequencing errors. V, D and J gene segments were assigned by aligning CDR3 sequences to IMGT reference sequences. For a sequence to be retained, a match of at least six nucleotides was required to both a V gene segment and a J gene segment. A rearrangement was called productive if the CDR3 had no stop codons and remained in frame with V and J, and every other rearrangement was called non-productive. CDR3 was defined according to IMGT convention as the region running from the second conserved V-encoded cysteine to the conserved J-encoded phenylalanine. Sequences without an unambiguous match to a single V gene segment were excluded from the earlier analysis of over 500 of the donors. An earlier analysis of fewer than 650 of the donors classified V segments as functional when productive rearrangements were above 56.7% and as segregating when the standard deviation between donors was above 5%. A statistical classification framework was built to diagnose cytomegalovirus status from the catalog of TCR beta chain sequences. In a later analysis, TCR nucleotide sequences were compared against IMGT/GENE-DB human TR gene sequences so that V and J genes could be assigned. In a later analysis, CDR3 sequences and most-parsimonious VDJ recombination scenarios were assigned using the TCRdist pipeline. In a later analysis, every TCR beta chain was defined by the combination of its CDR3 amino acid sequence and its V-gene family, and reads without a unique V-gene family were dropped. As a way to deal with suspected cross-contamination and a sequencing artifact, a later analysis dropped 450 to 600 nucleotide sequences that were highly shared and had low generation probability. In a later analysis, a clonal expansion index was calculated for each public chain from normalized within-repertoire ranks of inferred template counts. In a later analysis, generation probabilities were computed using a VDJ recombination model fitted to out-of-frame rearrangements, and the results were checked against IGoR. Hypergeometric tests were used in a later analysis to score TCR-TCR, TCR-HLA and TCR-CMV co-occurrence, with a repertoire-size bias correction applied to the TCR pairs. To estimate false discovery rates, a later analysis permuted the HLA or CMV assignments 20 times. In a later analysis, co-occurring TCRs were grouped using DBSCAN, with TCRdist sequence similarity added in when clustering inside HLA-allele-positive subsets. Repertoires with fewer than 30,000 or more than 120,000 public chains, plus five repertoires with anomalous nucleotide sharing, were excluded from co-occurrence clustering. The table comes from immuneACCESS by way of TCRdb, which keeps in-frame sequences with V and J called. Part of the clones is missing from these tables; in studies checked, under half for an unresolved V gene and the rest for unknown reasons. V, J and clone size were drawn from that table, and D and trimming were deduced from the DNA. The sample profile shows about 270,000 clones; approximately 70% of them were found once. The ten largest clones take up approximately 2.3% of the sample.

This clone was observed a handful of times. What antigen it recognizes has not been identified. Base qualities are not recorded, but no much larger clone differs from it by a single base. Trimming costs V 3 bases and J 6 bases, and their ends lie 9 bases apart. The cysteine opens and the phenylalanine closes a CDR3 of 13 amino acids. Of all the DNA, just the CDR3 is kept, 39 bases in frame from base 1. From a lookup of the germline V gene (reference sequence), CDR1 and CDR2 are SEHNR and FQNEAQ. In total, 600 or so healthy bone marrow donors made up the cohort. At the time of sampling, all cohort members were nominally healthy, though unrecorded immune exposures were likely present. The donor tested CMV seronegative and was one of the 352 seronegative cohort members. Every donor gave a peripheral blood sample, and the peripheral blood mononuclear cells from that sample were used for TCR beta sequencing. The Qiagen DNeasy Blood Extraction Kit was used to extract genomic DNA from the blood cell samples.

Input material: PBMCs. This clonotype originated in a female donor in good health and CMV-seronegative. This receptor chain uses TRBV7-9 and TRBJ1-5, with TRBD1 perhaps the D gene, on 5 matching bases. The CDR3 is CASSLGGGQPQHF. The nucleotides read TGTGCCAGCAGCTTGGGGGGAGGTCAGCCCCAGCATTTT.